This T cell receptor (beta chain) derives from a study of shared clonotypes between healthy human individuals. Sequencing was performed with immunoSEQ multiplex PCR; in TCRdb, only in-frame clones are kept and a portion is missing. The top ten clones hold more than 0.1% of a sample with over 2 million clones, about 95% of them seen once. On this clone itself: The antigen remains unidentified.

The CDR3 runs to 14 residues. V was clipped by 0 bases and J by 0 bases, with 5 bases between them. Per germline, CDR1 WNHNN and CDR2 SYGVQD (reference sequence). Study outcomes and limitations: Genetic and exposure-history diversity was limited by the few donors.

The sequenced sample consisted of naive CD4+ T cells sorted from blood. Subset here: CD45RA+ positively selected. This clonotype was sampled from a young man in good health. The chain is built from TRBV10-1 and TRBJ2-5, with no clear D. The CDR3 DNA sequence: TGCGCCAGCAGTGAGTCGGGGTACCAAGAGACCCAGTACTTC. This translates into CASSESGYQETQYF.